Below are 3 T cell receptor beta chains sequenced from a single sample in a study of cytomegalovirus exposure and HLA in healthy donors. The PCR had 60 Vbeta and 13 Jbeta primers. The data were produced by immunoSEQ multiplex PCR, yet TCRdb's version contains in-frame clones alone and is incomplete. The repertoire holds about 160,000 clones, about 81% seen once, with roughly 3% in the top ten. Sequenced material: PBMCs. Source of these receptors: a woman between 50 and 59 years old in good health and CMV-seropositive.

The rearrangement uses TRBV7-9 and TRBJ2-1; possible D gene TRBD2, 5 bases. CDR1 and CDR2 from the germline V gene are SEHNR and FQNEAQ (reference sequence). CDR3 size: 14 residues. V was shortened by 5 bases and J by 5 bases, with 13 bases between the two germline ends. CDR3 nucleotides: TGTGCCAGCAGCCAGCCCTCCGGGGACAATGAGCAGTTCTTC. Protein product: CASSQPSGDNEQFF.

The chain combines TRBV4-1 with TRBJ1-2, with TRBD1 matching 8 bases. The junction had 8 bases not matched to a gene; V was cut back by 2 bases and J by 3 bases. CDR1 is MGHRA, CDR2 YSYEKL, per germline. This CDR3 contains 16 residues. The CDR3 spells CASSQLDRVWDYGYTF. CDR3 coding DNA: TGCGCCAGCAGCCAACTGGACAGGGTTTGGGACTATGGCTACACCTTC.

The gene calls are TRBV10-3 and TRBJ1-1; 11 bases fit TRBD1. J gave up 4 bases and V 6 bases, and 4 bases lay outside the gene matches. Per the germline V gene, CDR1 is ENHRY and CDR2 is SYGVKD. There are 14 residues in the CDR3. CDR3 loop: CAISGQGASTEAFF. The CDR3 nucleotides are TGTGCCATCAGCGGACAGGGGGCGAGCACTGAAGCTTTCTTT.